This TCR beta chain was captured by sequencing in a study of cytomegalovirus exposure and HLA in healthy donors. Notes on this clone: Its antigen is still unknown.

With V trimmed by 4 bases and J by 3 bases, 6 bases remained unmatched. The length of the CDR3 is 14 residues. Looked up from germline, CDR1 is SGDLS and CDR2 is YYNGEE. General study points: Apart from CMV serostatus, no immune exposure information was available.

The PCR had 60 Vbeta and 13 Jbeta primers. Sequencing was performed with immunoSEQ multiplex PCR; in TCRdb, only in-frame clones are kept and a portion is missing. There are some 220,000 clones in the sample; over 65% occur only once, and 2.7% lies in the top ten. Source material: PBMCs. This rearrangement joins TRBV9 to TRBJ1-2, with 7 nucleotides matching TRBD1. This sequence was found in a woman aged 55-75 years in good health and CMV-seropositive. Here the CDR3 DNA reads TGTGCCAGCAGCCTTGGCGGGACAGACTATGGCTACACCTTC. Its protein product is CASSLGGTDYGYTF.